Following are 5 T cell receptor beta chains from one sample sequenced in a study of T cell responses to AZD1222 COVID-19 vaccine. Clones were sequenced by immunoSEQ multiplex PCR, and TCRdb holds only the in-frame ones, with some missing. The repertoire holds about 180,000 clones, with roughly 88% as singletons. This material consisted of peripheral blood, taken 28 days after the second AZD1222 dose. The receptors derive from an adult who received the AZD1222 COVID-19 vaccine.

The chain has TRBV5-6 and TRBJ1-5, with 8 bases lining up with TRBD1. Germline-derived CDR1 and CDR2 are SGHDT and YYEEEE. The J segment lost 3 bases and the V segment lost 6 bases, leaving 8 bases of the junction unmatched. The CDR3 spans 15 residues. The CDR3 spells CASTVTGGYNQPQHF. The CDR3 nucleotides are TGTGCCAGCACGGTAACAGGGGGTTACAATCAGCCCCAGCATTTT.

This clone came up once. The chain links TRBV7-3 to TRBJ2-7; 8 bases agree with TRBD1. This CDR3 has 14 residues. V was clipped by 5 bases and J by 6 bases; unmatched bases: 9. Germline CDR1 is SGHTA and CDR2 is FQGTGA. CDR3 sequence: CASSPGTGRIEQYF. The CDR3 bases are TGTGCCAGCAGCCCCGGGACAGGAAGAATCGAGCAGTACTTC. Full variable domain (outside the CDR3, taken from reference TRBV7-3 and TRBJ2-7): GAGVSQTPSNKVTEKGKYVELRCDPISGHTALYWYRQSLGQGPEFLIYFQGTGAADDSGLPNDRFFAVRPEGSVSTLKIQRTERGDSAVYLCASSPGTGRIEQYFGPGTRLTVT.

This sequence joins TRBV4-2 and TRBJ2-3; TRBD2 aligns across 12 bases. CDR1 is LGHNA, CDR2 YNFKEQ, per germline. This CDR3 is 17 amino acids long. J was trimmed by 0 bases and V by 4 bases; bases with no gene match: 5. This CDR3 reads CASSLGTSGSSTDTQYF. The CDR3 nucleotides read TGTGCCAGCAGCCTCGGGACTAGCGGGTCTAGCACAGATACGCAGTATTTT.

The V gene is TRBV24-1, the J gene TRBJ2-1, with D tentatively TRBD2 (5 bases). Germline values: CDR1 KGHDR, CDR2 SFDVKD. The CDR3 runs 12 residues. Trimming pared 4 bases from V and 9 bases from J, leaving 9 bases between. CDR3 loop: CATSETGIEQFF. DNA of the CDR3: TGTGCCACCAGTGAAACGGGGATTGAGCAGTTCTTC.

The chain carries TRBV6-5 and TRBJ1-5; tentatively, D is TRBD1 (5 bases). The V gene lost 5 bases and the J gene lost 5 bases, with 16 bases spanning the gap. Germline values: CDR1 MNHEY, CDR2 SVGAGI. This CDR3 region has 15 residues. This CDR3 is CASSPLAGWDQPQHF. In DNA form, the CDR3 reads TGTGCCAGCAGTCCCCTGGCAGGGTGGGATCAGCCCCAGCATTTT.